The present entry profiles one TCR beta chain with its context. The target antigen is unknown. This specimen belongs to a study of blood T cells in healthy people across ages. Overall study results and limits: Versus aged donors, long-lived donors had higher diversity and more naive CD4+ cells. Older individuals had lower TCR beta diversity per million T cells (the decline was roughly linear).

Ranging in age from roughly 6 to 90, the donors were healthy Caucasian individuals from Russia. V lost 4 bases, J lost 2 bases, and 3 bases stayed unmatched. The CDR3 has 14 amino acids. Through a sample-barcoded 5' primer and a J-beta primer mix, a second PCR was run for roughly 7 to 12 cycles. The yield of each sample was at least 3 million CDR3-containing paired-end reads. TCRdb processed the 5' RACE reads anew with MiXCR; each CDR3 protein has one entry. The data contain around 320,000 distinct CDR3 sequences, around 27% of them singletons. The chain links TRBV12-3 or TRBV12-4 to TRBJ2-5; 8 bases line up with TRBD1. The sequenced sample was blood. The sequence was collected from a woman aged 70-85 years in good health. The CDR3 loop is CASSSRGRQETQYF. The CDR3 DNA follows: TGTGCCAGCAGTTCCAGGGGGCGGCAAGAGACCCAGTACTTC.